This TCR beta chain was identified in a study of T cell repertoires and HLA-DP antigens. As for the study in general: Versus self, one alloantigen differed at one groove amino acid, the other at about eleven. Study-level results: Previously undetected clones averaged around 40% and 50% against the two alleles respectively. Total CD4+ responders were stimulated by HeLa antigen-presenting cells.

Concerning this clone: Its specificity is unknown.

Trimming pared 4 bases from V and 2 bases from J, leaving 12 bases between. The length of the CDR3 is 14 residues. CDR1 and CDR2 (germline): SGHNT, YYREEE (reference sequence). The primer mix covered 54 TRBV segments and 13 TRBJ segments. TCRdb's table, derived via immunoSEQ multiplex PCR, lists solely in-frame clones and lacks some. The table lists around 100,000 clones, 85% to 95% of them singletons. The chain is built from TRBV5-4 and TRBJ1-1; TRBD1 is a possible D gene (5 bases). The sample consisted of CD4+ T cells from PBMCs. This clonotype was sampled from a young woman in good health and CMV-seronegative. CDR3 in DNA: TGTGCCAGCAGCCGGGACCCGCTAAACACTGAAGCTTTCTTT. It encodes CASSRDPLNTEAFF.